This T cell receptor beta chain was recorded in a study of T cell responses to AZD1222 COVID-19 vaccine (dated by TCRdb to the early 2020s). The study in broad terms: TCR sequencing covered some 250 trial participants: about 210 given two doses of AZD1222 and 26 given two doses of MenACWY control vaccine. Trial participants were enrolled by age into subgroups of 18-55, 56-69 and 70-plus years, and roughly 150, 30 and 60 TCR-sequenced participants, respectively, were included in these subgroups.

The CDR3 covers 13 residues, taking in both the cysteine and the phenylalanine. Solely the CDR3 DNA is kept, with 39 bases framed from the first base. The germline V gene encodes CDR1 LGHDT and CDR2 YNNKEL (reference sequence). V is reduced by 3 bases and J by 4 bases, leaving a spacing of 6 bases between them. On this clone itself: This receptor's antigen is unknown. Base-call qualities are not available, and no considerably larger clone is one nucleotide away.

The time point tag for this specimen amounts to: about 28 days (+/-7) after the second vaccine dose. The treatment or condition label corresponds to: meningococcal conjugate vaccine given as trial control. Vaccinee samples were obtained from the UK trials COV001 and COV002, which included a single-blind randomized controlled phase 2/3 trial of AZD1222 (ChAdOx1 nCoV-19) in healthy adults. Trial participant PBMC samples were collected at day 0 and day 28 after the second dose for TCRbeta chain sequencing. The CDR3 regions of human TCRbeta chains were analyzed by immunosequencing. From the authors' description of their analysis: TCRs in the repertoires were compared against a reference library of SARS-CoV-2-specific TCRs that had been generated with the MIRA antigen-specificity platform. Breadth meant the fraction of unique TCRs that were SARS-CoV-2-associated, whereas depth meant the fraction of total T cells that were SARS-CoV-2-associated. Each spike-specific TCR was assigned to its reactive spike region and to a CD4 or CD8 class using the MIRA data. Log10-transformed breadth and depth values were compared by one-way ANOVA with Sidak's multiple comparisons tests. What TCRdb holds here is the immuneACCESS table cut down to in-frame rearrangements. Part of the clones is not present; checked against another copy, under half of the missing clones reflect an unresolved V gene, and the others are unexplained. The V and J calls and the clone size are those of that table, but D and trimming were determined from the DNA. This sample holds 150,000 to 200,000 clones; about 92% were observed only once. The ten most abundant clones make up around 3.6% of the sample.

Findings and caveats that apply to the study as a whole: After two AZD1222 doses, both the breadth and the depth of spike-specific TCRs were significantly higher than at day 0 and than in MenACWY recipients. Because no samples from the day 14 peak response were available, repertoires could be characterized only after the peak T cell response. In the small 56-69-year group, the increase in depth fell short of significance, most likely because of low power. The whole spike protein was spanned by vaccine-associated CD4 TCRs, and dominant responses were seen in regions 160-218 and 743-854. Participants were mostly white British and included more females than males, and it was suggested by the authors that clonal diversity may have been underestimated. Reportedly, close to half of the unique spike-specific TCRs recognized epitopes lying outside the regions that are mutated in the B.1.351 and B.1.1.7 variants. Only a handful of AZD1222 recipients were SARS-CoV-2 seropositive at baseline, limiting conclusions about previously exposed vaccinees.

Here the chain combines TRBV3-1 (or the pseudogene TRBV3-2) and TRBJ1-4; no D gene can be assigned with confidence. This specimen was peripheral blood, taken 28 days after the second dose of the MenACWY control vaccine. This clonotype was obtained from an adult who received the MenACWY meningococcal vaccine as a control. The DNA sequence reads TGTGCCAGCAGCCAGTGGGATAATGAAAAACTGTTTTTT. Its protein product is CASSQWDNEKLFF.